The source of this TCR beta chain is a study of blood T cell repertoires in COVID-19. TCRdb's table, derived via immunoSEQ multiplex PCR, lists solely in-frame clones and lacks some. The sample contains over 120,000 clones, over 60% of which appear only once. Trimming removed 7 bases from V and 2 bases from J, with 11 bases in between. The CDR3 length is 12 residues. CDR1 and CDR2 (germline): GTSNPN, SVGIG (reference sequence). Specimen: peripheral blood. The clonotype was recovered from a woman aged 45-59 years with active or convalescent COVID-19. The chain carries TRBV30 and TRBJ1-2; perhaps TRBD1 as D (5 bases). The CDR3 spells CASDYRNYGYTF. The CDR3 DNA reads TGTGCCTCGGACTACAGGAACTATGGCTACACCTTC.